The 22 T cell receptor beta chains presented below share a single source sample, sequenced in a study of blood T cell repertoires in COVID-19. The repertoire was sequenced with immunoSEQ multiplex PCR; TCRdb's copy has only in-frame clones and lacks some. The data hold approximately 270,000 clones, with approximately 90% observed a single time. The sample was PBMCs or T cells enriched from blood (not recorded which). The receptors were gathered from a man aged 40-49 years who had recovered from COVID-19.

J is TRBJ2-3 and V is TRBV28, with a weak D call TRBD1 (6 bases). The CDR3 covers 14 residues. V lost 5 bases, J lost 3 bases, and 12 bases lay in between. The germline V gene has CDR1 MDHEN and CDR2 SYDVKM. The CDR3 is CASSPYRATDTQYF. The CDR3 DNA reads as TGTGCCAGCAGTCCCTACAGGGCGACAGATACGCAGTATTTT.

CDR3 region: CASRHPGTGGSGNTIYF. In DNA, the CDR3 is TGCGCCAGCAGGCATCCCGGGACAGGGGGCTCGGGAAACACCATATATTTT. J is TRBJ1-3 and V is TRBV10-1, with 12 bases fitting TRBD1. Germline CDR1 and CDR2: WNHNN and SYGVQD (reference sequence). The trim removed 6 bases at V and 4 bases at J, leaving 10 bases unmatched. The CDR3 extends over 17 amino acids.

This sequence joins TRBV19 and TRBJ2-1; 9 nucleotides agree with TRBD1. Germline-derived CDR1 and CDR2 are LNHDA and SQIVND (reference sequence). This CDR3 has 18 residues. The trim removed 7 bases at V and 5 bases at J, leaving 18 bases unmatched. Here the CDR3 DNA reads TGTGCCAGTACCTTTGGGGGGACAGGGAGTTTTGACGACAATGAGCAGTTCTTC. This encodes CASTFGGTGSFDDNEQFF.

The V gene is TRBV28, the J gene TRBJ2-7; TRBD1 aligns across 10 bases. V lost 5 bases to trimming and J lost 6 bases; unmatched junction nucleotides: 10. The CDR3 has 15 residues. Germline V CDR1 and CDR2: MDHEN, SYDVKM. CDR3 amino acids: CASSPLWDRGSEQYF. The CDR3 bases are TGTGCCAGCAGTCCTCTATGGGACAGGGGTAGCGAGCAGTACTTC. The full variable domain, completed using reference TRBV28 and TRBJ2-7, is DVKVTQSSRYLVKRTGEKVFLECVQDMDHENMFWYRQDPGLGLRLIYFSYDVKMKEKGDIPEGYSVSREKKERFSLILESASTNQTSMYLCASSPLWDRGSEQYFGPGTRLTVT.

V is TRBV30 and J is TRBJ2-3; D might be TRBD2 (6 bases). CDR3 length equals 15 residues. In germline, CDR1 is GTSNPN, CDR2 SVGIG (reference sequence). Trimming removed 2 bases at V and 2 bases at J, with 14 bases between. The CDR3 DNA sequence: TGTGCCTGGAGTTACATGGGAGGAGTCACAGATACGCAGTATTTT. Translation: CAWSYMGGVTDTQYF.

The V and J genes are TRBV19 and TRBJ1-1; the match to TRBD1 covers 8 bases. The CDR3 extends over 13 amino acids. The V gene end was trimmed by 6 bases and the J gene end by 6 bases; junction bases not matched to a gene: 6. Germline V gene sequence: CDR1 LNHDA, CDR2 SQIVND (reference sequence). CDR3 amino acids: CASRQGGGSEAFF. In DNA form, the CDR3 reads TGTGCCAGTAGACAGGGGGGGGGATCTGAAGCTTTCTTT.

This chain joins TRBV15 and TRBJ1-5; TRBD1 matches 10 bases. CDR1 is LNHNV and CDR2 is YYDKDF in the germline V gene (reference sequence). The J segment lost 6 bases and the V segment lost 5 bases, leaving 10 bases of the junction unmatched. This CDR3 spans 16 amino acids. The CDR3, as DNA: TGTGCCACCAGCGGAGGGGACAGGGGCTTGGTTCAGCCCCAGCATTTT. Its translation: CATSGGDRGLVQPQHF.

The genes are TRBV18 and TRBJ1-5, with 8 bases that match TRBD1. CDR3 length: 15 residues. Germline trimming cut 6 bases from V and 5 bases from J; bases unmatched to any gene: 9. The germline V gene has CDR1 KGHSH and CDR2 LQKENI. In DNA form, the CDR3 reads TGTGCCAGCTCGGGGCAGGGGGCCGTCGATCAGCCCCAGCATTTT. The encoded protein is CASSGQGAVDQPQHF.

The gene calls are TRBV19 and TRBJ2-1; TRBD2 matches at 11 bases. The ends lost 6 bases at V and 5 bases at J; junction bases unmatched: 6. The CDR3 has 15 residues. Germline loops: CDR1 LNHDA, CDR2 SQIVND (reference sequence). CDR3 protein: CASRLGLAADNEQFF. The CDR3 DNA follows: TGTGCCAGTAGGTTGGGACTAGCGGCTGACAATGAGCAGTTCTTC.

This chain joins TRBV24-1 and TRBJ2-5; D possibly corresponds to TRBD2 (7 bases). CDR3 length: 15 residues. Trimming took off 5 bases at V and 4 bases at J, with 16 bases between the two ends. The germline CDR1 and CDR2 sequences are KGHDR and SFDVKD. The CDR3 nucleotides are TGTGCCACCAGTGGAGGGGGGGTCATAAGAGAGACCCAGTACTTC. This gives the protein CATSGGGVIRETQYF.

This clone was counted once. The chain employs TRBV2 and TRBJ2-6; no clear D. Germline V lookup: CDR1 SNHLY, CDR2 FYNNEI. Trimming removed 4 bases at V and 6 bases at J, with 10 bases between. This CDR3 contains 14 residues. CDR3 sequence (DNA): TGTGCCAGCAGTGTACATGAGGAGGCCAACGTCCTGACTTTC. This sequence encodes CASSVHEEANVLTF.

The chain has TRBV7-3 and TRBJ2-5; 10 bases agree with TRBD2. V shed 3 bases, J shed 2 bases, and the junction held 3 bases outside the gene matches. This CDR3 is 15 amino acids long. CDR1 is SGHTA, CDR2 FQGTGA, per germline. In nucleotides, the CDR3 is TGTGCCAGCAGCTTGGTAGCGGGGGGACAAGAGACCCAGTACTTC. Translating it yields CASSLVAGGQETQYF.

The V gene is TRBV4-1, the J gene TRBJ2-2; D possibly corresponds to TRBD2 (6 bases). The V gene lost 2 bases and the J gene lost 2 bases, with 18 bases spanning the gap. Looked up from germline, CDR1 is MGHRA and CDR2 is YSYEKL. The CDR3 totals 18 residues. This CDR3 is CASSQLPLIAENTGELFF. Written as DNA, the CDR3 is TGCGCCAGCAGCCAATTGCCCCTAATAGCGGAAAACACCGGGGAGCTGTTTTTT.

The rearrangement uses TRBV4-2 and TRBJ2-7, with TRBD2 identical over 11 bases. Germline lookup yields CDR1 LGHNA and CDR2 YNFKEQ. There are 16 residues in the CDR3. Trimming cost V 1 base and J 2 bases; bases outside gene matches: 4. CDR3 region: CASSQVTSGSTYEQYF. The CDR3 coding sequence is TGTGCCAGCAGCCAAGTTACTAGCGGGAGTACCTACGAGCAGTACTTC.

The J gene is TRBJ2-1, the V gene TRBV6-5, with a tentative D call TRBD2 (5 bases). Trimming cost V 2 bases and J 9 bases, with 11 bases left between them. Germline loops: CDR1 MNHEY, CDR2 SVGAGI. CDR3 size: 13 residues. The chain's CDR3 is CASSYLDRGEQFF. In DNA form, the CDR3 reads TGTGCCAGCAGTTACCTAGATCGGGGTGAGCAGTTCTTC.

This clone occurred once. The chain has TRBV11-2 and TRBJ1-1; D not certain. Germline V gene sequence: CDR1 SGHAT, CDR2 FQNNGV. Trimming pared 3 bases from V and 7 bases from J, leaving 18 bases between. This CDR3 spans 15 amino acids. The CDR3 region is CASSFVPGSQDEAFF. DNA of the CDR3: TGTGCCAGCAGCTTCGTTCCGGGGTCTCAAGATGAAGCTTTCTTT.

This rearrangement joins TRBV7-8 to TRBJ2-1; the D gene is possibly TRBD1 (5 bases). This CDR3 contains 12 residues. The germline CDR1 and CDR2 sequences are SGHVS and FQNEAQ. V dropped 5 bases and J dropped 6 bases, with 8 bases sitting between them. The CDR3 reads CASSPDTNEQFF. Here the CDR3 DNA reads TGTGCCAGCAGCCCGGACACCAATGAGCAGTTCTTC.

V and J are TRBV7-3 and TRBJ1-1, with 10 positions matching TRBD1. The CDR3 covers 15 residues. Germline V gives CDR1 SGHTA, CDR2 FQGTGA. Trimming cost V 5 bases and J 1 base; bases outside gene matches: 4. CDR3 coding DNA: TGTGCCAGCAGCCTCTGGGACAGGGGGAACACTGAAGCTTTCTTT. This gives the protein CASSLWDRGNTEAFF.

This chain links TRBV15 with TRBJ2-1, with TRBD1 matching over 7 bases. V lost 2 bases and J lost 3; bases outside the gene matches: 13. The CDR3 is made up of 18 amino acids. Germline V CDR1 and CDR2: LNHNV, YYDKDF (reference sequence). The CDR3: CATSRPIYRDSDYNEQFF. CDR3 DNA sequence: TGTGCCACCAGCAGACCGATCTACCGGGACAGCGACTACAATGAGCAGTTCTTC.

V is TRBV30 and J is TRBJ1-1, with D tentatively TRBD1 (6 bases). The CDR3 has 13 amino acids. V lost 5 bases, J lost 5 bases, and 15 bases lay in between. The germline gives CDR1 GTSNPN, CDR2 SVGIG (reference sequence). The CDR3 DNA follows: TGTGCCTGGGAACAGGGTAGGGGAACTGAAGCTTTCTTT. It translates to CAWEQGRGTEAFF.

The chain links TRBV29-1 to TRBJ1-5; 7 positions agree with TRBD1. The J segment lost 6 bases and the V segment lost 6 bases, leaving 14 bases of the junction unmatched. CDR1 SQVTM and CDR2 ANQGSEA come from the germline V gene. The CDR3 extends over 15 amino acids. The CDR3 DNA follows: TGCAGCGTCGCAGGGCCTGGACAGGCGGGTCAGCCCCAGCATTTT. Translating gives CSVAGPGQAGQPQHF. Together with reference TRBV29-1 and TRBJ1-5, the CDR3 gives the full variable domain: SAVISQKPSRDICQRGTSLTIQCQVDSQVTMMFWYRQQPGQSLTLIATANQGSEATYESGFVIDKFPISRPNLTFSTLTVSNMSPEDSSIYLCSVAGPGQAGQPQHFGDGTRLSIL.

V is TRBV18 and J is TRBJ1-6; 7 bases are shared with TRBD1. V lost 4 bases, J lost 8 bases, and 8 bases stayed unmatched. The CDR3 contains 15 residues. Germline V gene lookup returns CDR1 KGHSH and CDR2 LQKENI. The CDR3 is CASSRTEQGYSPLHF. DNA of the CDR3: TGTGCCAGCTCACGAACGGAACAGGGGTATTCACCCCTCCACTTT.